This entry lists 21 T cell receptor beta chains sequenced from one sample in a study of blood T cell repertoires in COVID-19. Clones were sequenced by immunoSEQ multiplex PCR, and TCRdb holds only the in-frame ones, with some missing. The sample has 30,000 to 40,000 clones; around 90% are singletons. Sequencing was done on a sample of peripheral blood. These receptors were obtained from a man aged 45 to 65 with active or convalescent COVID-19.

V gene TRBV18 combines with J gene TRBJ2-3; 9 bases line up with TRBD1. The CDR3 covers 14 residues. Trimming cost V 3 bases and J 3 bases; bases outside gene matches: 1. CDR1 and CDR2 from the germline V gene are KGHSH and LQKENI. The CDR3 reads CASSPTGGTDTQYF. The CDR3 nucleotides are TGTGCCAGCTCACCGACAGGGGGGACAGATACGCAGTATTTT.

The J gene is TRBJ1-6, the V gene TRBV19; no clear D. The CDR3 spans 14 residues. V lost 1 base, J lost 5 bases, and 6 bases lay in between. CDR1 is LNHDA, CDR2 SQIVND, per germline (reference sequence). For the CDR3, the DNA is TGTGCCAGTAGTATAGGGCCGAATAATTCACCCCTCCACTTT. This translates into CASSIGPNNSPLHF.

The chain is built from TRBV28 and TRBJ2-7; D is ambiguous. This CDR3 has 14 residues. Looked up from germline, CDR1 is MDHEN and CDR2 is SYDVKM. Trimming cost V 7 bases and J 0 bases, with 13 bases left between them. CDR3 protein: CASNTDISSYEQYF. The CDR3 DNA sequence: TGTGCCAGCAACACTGACATATCCTCCTACGAGCAGTACTTC.

The gene calls are TRBV2 and TRBJ1-1; D may be TRBD1 (5 bases). The germline V gene encodes CDR1 SNHLY and CDR2 FYNNEI. The CDR3 has 13 residues. V was shortened by 9 bases and J by 6 bases, with 17 bases between the two germline ends. In DNA, the CDR3 is TGTGCCAGTGGGACGGAGAGCGGGGCTGAAGCTTTCTTT. Translating it yields CASGTESGAEAFF.

The gene calls are TRBV19 and TRBJ2-7; 11 bases are shared with TRBD2. With V trimmed by 5 bases and J by 0 bases, 6 bases remained unmatched. Germline CDR1 and CDR2: LNHDA and SQIVND (reference sequence). This CDR3 spans 16 amino acids. This chain's CDR3 is CASSFLAGGPSYEQYF. CDR3 DNA sequence: TGTGCCAGTAGTTTCTTAGCGGGAGGGCCCTCCTACGAGCAGTACTTC. Filled out from reference TRBV19 and TRBJ2-7, the complete variable domain reads DGGITQSPKYLFRKEGQNVTLSCEQNLNHDAMYWYRQDPGQGLRLIYYSQIVNDFQKGDIAEGYSVSREKKESFPLTVTSAQKNPTAFYLCASSFLAGGPSYEQYFGPGTRLTVT.

The count of this clone is one. CDR3 coding DNA: TGTGCCAGCCAGATTCGACCGGCGGGGGCCCTACCCTACGAGCAGTACTTC. Its translation: CASQIRPAGALPYEQYF. The chain is built from TRBV2 and TRBJ2-7; tentative D call: TRBD2 (7 bases). This CDR3 region has 17 residues. Germline V CDR1 and CDR2: SNHLY, FYNNEI. Trimming shortened V by 8 bases and J by 2 bases, and 25 bases separated the two germline ends.

This clone occurred once. The chain employs TRBV28 and TRBJ1-5, with 7 bases aligning to TRBD1. Germline trimming cut 2 bases from V and 4 bases from J; bases unmatched to any gene: 5. The CDR3 runs to 15 residues. The germline V gene encodes CDR1 MDHEN and CDR2 SYDVKM. In DNA, the CDR3 is TGTGCCAGCAGTTTAGAACAGGGGCCAAATCAGCCCCAGCATTTT. Amino acids: CASSLEQGPNQPQHF.

The chain employs TRBV4-1 and TRBJ1-5, with 8 bases fitting TRBD1. With 4 bases clipped from V and 1 base from J, the junction kept 3 bases outside the gene matches. There are 15 residues in the CDR3. The germline gives CDR1 MGHRA, CDR2 YSYEKL. The CDR3 DNA follows: TGCGCCAGCAGCCCTCGGACAGGGAGCAATCAGCCCCAGCATTTT. Translating gives CASSPRTGSNQPQHF.

V and J are TRBV4-2 and TRBJ2-3; D might be TRBD2 (5 bases). In germline, CDR1 is LGHNA, CDR2 YNFKEQ. V dropped 0 bases and J dropped 9 bases, with 16 bases sitting between them. The CDR3 spans 15 residues. CDR3 sequence: CASSQELAVPGTQYF. The CDR3 coding sequence is TGTGCCAGCAGCCAAGAGTTGGCGGTCCCGGGGACGCAGTATTTT.

V gene TRBV5-4 combines with J gene TRBJ2-2; a possible D gene is TRBD1 (6 bases). The CDR3 totals 15 residues. Trimming removed 4 bases at V and 6 bases at J, with 16 bases between. CDR1 is SGHNT and CDR2 is YYREEE in the germline V gene (reference sequence). The CDR3 reads CASSPNREGAGELFF. As DNA, the CDR3 is TGTGCCAGCAGCCCTAACAGGGAAGGGGCCGGGGAGCTGTTTTTT.

The rearrangement joins TRBV27 to TRBJ2-3; TRBD2 matches 15 bases. This CDR3 contains 15 residues. J gave up 6 bases and V 6 bases, and 4 bases lay outside the gene matches. The germline CDR1 and CDR2 sequences are MNHEY and SMNVEV (reference sequence). The CDR3 DNA sequence: TGTGCCAGCAGGTGGACTAGCGGGGGGGCGGATACGCAGTATTTT. It translates to CASRWTSGGADTQYF.

The chain recombines TRBV5-6 with TRBJ1-2, with TRBD1 matching over 7 bases. This CDR3 is built from 15 residues. Germline CDR1 reads SGHDT; CDR2 reads YYEEEE. Unmatched junction bases numbered 12, after V lost 6 bases and J lost 4 bases. This chain's CDR3 is CASTGTKRGLYGYTF. As DNA, the CDR3 is TGTGCCAGCACCGGAACCAAAAGGGGGCTCTATGGCTACACCTTC. Full variable domain (rest looked up from reference TRBV5-6 and TRBJ1-2): DAGVTQSPTHLIKTRGQQVTLRCSPKSGHDTVSWYQQALGQGPQFIFQYYEEEERQRGNFPDRFSGHQFPNYSSELNVNALLLGDSALYLCASTGTKRGLYGYTFGSGTRLTVV.

This clone was detected a few times. The chain uses TRBV27 and TRBJ2-7; TRBD2 might be the D (6 bases). The CDR3 consists of 16 residues. The V gene lost 2 bases and the J gene lost 2 bases, with 16 bases spanning the gap. Germline values: CDR1 MNHEY, CDR2 SMNVEV (reference sequence). The CDR3 reads CASSLRVGGPAYEQYF. The DNA of the CDR3 is TGTGCCAGCAGTTTACGGGTGGGGGGACCAGCCTACGAGCAGTACTTC.

The rearrangement links TRBV28 to TRBJ1-2; D perhaps matches TRBD1 (5 bases). The V and J ends lost 5 bases and 8 bases respectively, with 18 bases between them. CDR1 and CDR2 (germline): MDHEN, SYDVKM. The CDR3 contains 14 residues. The CDR3 sequence is CASSPSPRVSGYTF. The CDR3 bases are TGTGCCAGCAGTCCATCTCCCAGGGTGAGCGGCTACACCTTC.

The chain combines TRBV4-3 with TRBJ1-5; possibly TRBD1 for D (6 bases). Germline CDR1 LGHNA, CDR2 YSLEER. The CDR3 is made up of 13 amino acids. V dropped 11 bases and J dropped 10 bases, with 21 bases sitting between them. The DNA of the CDR3 is TGCGCCTCCTCTTGGGCAGGGGCATTTCCCCAGCATTTT. The encoded protein is CASSWAGAFPQHF.

This chain uses TRBV12-1 with TRBJ2-3; the table names TRBD2, a call not compared with the DNA. TRBV12-1 represents a pseudogene. The CDR3 consists of 18 residues. The CDR3 DNA reads TGTGCCAGCAGCTTTGAGGTTCCGGGACTAGGCCTGAGACATACGCAGTATTTT. Translation gives CASSFEVPGLGLRHTQYF.

This clone turned up a few times. The chain recombines TRBV28 with TRBJ2-3; 10 positions match TRBD2. Germline lookup yields CDR1 MDHEN and CDR2 SYDVKM. The CDR3 loop spans 19 amino acids. V lost 5 bases to trimming and J lost 3 bases; unmatched junction nucleotides: 17. CDR3 sequence reads: CASSARRWLAGEVTDTQYF. The CDR3 DNA reads TGTGCCAGCAGTGCCCGCCGGTGGCTAGCGGGAGAAGTGACAGATACGCAGTATTTT.

This chain joins TRBV5-4 and TRBJ2-1, with D maybe TRBD2 (7 bases). Trimming left V 4 bases short and J 2 bases short, with 25 bases between. The CDR3 contains 19 residues. Germline V gene data show CDR1 as SGHNT and CDR2 as YYREEE (reference sequence). CDR3: CASSHGEGGGYGTYNEQFF. The CDR3 region has the DNA TGTGCCAGCAGCCATGGGGAAGGGGGGGGCTACGGAACCTACAATGAGCAGTTCTTC.

This chain links TRBV4-1 with TRBJ2-2; 12 bases are shared with TRBD1. Germline CDR1 is MGHRA and CDR2 is YSYEKL. V dropped 4 bases and J dropped 8; count of bases not matched to a gene: 5. CDR3 length: 15 amino acids. Written as DNA, the CDR3 is TGCGCCAGCAGCCCGGGACAGGGGGCTTCAGGGGAGCTGTTTTTT. Amino acids: CASSPGQGASGELFF.

V and J are TRBV11-1 and TRBJ2-1; 10 bases map to TRBD2. V lost 5 bases and J lost 8; bases outside the gene matches: 12. From germline, CDR1 is SGHAT and CDR2 FQDESV (reference sequence). The CDR3 has 16 amino acids. The CDR3 DNA reads TGTGCCAGCAGCCCTCGACTAGCGGGTAGGTTGGATGAGCAGTTCTTC. Amino acid sequence: CASSPRLAGRLDEQFF.

The chain is built from TRBV5-1 and TRBJ1-3; a possible D gene is TRBD1 (5 bases). The CDR3 runs to 13 residues. From germline, CDR1 is SGHRS and CDR2 YFSETQ. V was pared by 4 bases and J by 5 bases, with 10 bases between. CDR3 in amino acids: CASSPGGRNTIYF. CDR3 nucleotides: TGCGCCAGCAGCCCCGGGGGAAGAAACACCATATATTTT.